Listed below are T cell receptor beta chains from one sample, sequenced in a study of glioma-infiltrating T cells after dendritic cell vaccination. TCRdb keeps only in-frame clones here, not all; method: immunoSEQ multiplex PCR. The table includes 90,000 to 95,000 clones, 75% to 85% detected once. The material was blood, obtained after dendritic cell vaccination. These receptors were taken from a human donor with glioblastoma. Both conserved end residues are part of each CDR3. Each record gives: J gene, clone size, CDR3 length, V gene, D gene, CDR3 protein, CDR3 DNA. The D gene is left open where the match is weak. Some rows have no size entry. The others give once, few or many, or a class for an expanded clone.

j_gene: TRBJ2-2; abundance: .; len: 15; v_gene: TRBV19; d_gene: TRBD2; CDR3aa: CASSMGLAGSGELFF; CDR3nt: TGTGCCAGTAGTATGGGACTAGCGGGATCCGGGGAGCTGTTTTTT
j_gene: TRBJ1-2; abundance: .; len: 15; v_gene: TRBV27; d_gene: .; CDR3aa: CASSSGDSYRDYYTF; CDR3nt: TGTGCCAGCAGCTCGGGTGATTCCTACAGGGACTACTACACCTTC
j_gene: TRBJ2-1; abundance: .; len: 12; v_gene: TRBV5-1; d_gene: .; CDR3aa: CASAGAYNEQFF; CDR3nt: TGCGCCAGCGCAGGGGCCTACAATGAGCAGTTCTTC
j_gene: TRBJ1-4; abundance: .; len: 13; v_gene: TRBV7-3; d_gene: .; CDR3aa: CASSRTGNEKLFF; CDR3nt: TGTGCCAGCAGTCGTACAGGGAATGAAAAACTGTTTTTT
j_gene: TRBJ1-3; abundance: few; len: 11; v_gene: TRBV2; d_gene: .; CDR3aa: CASRVGNTIYF; CDR3nt: TGTGCCTCGCGTGTAGGAAACACCATATATTTT
j_gene: TRBJ1-2; abundance: .; len: 13; v_gene: TRBV30; d_gene: .; CDR3aa: CAWSGGHNYGYTF; CDR3nt: TGTGCCTGGAGTGGGGGACACAACTATGGCTACACCTTC
j_gene: TRBJ1-4; abundance: once; len: 13; v_gene: TRBV6-6; d_gene: .; CDR3aa: CASSSRGNEKLFF; CDR3nt: TGTGCCAGCAGCAGCAGGGGTAATGAAAAACTGTTTTTT
j_gene: TRBJ1-2; abundance: .; len: 19; v_gene: TRBV7-8; d_gene: TRBD1; CDR3aa: CASSLASGTGGHLNYGYTF; CDR3nt: TGTGCCAGCAGCTTAGCTTCGGGGACAGGGGGACACCTTAACTATGGCTACACCTTC
j_gene: TRBJ1-1; abundance: .; len: 15; v_gene: TRBV7-9; d_gene: TRBD1; CDR3aa: CASSLEVGGGTEAFF; CDR3nt: TGTGCCAGCAGCTTAGAGGTAGGGGGCGGCACTGAAGCTTTCTTT
j_gene: TRBJ2-5; abundance: .; len: 13; v_gene: TRBV7-9; d_gene: .; CDR3aa: CASSPILQETQYF; CDR3nt: TGTGCCAGCAGCCCAATACTCCAAGAGACCCAGTACTTC
j_gene: TRBJ2-1; abundance: .; len: 16; v_gene: TRBV14; d_gene: TRBD2; CDR3aa: CASSPPGTSGRGEQFF; CDR3nt: TGTGCCAGCAGCCCACCCGGGACTAGCGGGAGGGGTGAGCAGTTCTTC
j_gene: TRBJ2-1; abundance: .; len: 15; v_gene: TRBV19; d_gene: .; CDR3aa: CASSIVGGRNNEQFF; CDR3nt: TGTGCCAGTAGTATAGTAGGGGGACGAAACAATGAGCAGTTCTTC
j_gene: TRBJ1-5; abundance: .; len: 14; v_gene: TRBV7-2; d_gene: .; CDR3aa: CASSLGGGIQPQHF; CDR3nt: TGTGCCAGCAGCTTAGGGGGCGGGATTCAGCCCCAGCATTTT
j_gene: TRBJ2-2; abundance: once; len: 14; v_gene: TRBV6-4; d_gene: .; CDR3aa: CASSETEAIGELFF; CDR3nt: TGTGCCAGCAGTGAGACTGAGGCGATCGGGGAGCTGTTTTTT
j_gene: TRBJ2-3; abundance: .; len: 16; v_gene: TRBV7-2; d_gene: TRBD1; CDR3aa: CASSTRGQGSTDTQYF; CDR3nt: TGTGCCAGCAGCACCCGGGGACAGGGGAGCACAGATACGCAGTATTTT
j_gene: TRBJ2-2; abundance: .; len: 14; v_gene: TRBV6-6; d_gene: TRBD2; CDR3aa: CASRAGTNTGELFF; CDR3nt: TGTGCCAGCAGAGCGGGGACGAACACCGGGGAGCTGTTTTTT
j_gene: TRBJ1-2; abundance: .; len: 15; v_gene: TRBV29-1; d_gene: .; CDR3aa: CSVEGGTLGNYGYTF; CDR3nt: TGCAGCGTTGAAGGCGGGACGTTGGGTAACTATGGCTACACCTTC
j_gene: TRBJ2-3; abundance: .; len: 16; v_gene: TRBV29-1; d_gene: TRBD2; CDR3aa: CSVLRLAGGPVDTQYF; CDR3nt: TGCAGCGTTCTTCGGCTAGCGGGGGGGCCGGTAGATACGCAGTATTTT
j_gene: TRBJ1-6; abundance: .; len: 17; v_gene: TRBV9; d_gene: TRBD1; CDR3aa: CASSVTGQSSYNSPLHF; CDR3nt: TGTGCCAGCAGCGTAACGGGACAGAGCTCCTATAATTCACCCCTCCACTTT
j_gene: TRBJ1-1; abundance: .; len: 14; v_gene: TRBV9; d_gene: .; CDR3aa: CASSVSLMNTEAFF; CDR3nt: TGTGCCAGCAGCGTAAGCCTGATGAACACTGAAGCTTTCTTT
j_gene: TRBJ1-1; abundance: .; len: 14; v_gene: TRBV6-1; d_gene: TRBD1; CDR3aa: CASSLRTGHTEAFF; CDR3nt: TGTGCCAGCAGCCTCCGGACAGGGCACACTGAAGCTTTCTTT
j_gene: TRBJ1-5; abundance: few; len: 15; v_gene: TRBV11-2; d_gene: TRBD1; CDR3aa: CASSFDGTGNQPQHF; CDR3nt: TGTGCCAGCAGCTTCGACGGGACAGGCAATCAGCCCCAGCATTTT
j_gene: TRBJ2-3; abundance: .; len: 15; v_gene: TRBV18; d_gene: TRBD2; CDR3aa: CASSEVGTREDTQYF; CDR3nt: TGTGCCAGCTCGGAGGTGGGGACTAGGGAAGATACGCAGTATTTT
j_gene: TRBJ2-5; abundance: once; len: 13; v_gene: TRBV7-6; d_gene: .; CDR3aa: CASSLVSGETQYF; CDR3nt: TGTGCCAGCAGCTTAGTTTCGGGGGAGACCCAGTACTTC
j_gene: TRBJ1-3; abundance: few; len: 18; v_gene: TRBV4-1; d_gene: .; CDR3aa: CASSQGLLSRELGNTIYF; CDR3nt: TGCGCCAGCAGCCAAGGTTTATTGTCGAGGGAATTAGGAAACACCATATATTTT
j_gene: TRBJ1-1; abundance: .; len: 14; v_gene: TRBV6-5; d_gene: .; CDR3aa: CASSTRPGHTEAFF; CDR3nt: TGTGCCAGCAGTACCAGACCAGGGCACACTGAAGCTTTCTTT
j_gene: TRBJ1-1; abundance: once; len: 14; v_gene: TRBV6-5; d_gene: .; CDR3aa: CASMEGVGSTEAFF; CDR3nt: TGTGCCAGCATGGAAGGGGTCGGCAGCACTGAAGCTTTCTTT
j_gene: TRBJ1-1; abundance: .; len: 13; v_gene: TRBV7-2; d_gene: .; CDR3aa: CASSFTGDTEAFF; CDR3nt: TGTGCCAGCAGCTTTACAGGAGACACTGAAGCTTTCTTT
j_gene: TRBJ2-1; abundance: .; len: 17; v_gene: TRBV13; d_gene: TRBD2; CDR3aa: CASSLGGEGHRRNEQFF; CDR3nt: TGTGCCAGCAGCTTAGGGGGGGAGGGCCATCGTCGCAATGAGCAGTTCTTC
j_gene: TRBJ2-1; abundance: .; len: 15; v_gene: TRBV11-2; d_gene: TRBD2; CDR3aa: CASSLLPAGDNEQFF; CDR3nt: TGTGCCAGCAGCTTATTGCCTGCGGGAGACAATGAGCAGTTCTTC
j_gene: TRBJ2-1; abundance: .; len: 16; v_gene: TRBV11-2; d_gene: .; CDR3aa: CASSTWTALSYNEQFF; CDR3nt: TGTGCCAGCAGCACCTGGACAGCCCTCTCCTACAATGAGCAGTTCTTC
j_gene: TRBJ2-2; abundance: once; len: 15; v_gene: TRBV19; d_gene: .; CDR3aa: CASSTYGPTTGELFF; CDR3nt: TGTGCCAGTAGTACCTATGGGCCCACCACCGGGGAGCTGTTTTTT
j_gene: TRBJ1-2; abundance: .; len: 17; v_gene: TRBV28; d_gene: .; CDR3aa: CASSLLRRFGGARGYTF; CDR3nt: TGTGCCAGCAGTTTACTGAGGAGGTTTGGGGGGGCGCGGGGCTACACCTTC
j_gene: TRBJ1-5; abundance: .; len: 18; v_gene: TRBV19; d_gene: .; CDR3aa: CASSPIVGRGSSNQPQHF; CDR3nt: TGTGCCAGTAGTCCCATTGTGGGGAGAGGGAGTAGCAATCAGCCCCAGCATTTT
j_gene: TRBJ2-3; abundance: once; len: 11; v_gene: TRBV5-1; d_gene: TRBD1; CDR3aa: CASSTDRGKYF; CDR3nt: TGCGCCAGCAGTACGGACAGGGGGAAGTATTTT
j_gene: TRBJ1-4; abundance: .; len: 14; v_gene: TRBV7-9; d_gene: .; CDR3aa: CASSLAGANEKLFF; CDR3nt: TGTGCCAGCAGCTTAGCCGGGGCTAATGAAAAACTGTTTTTT
j_gene: TRBJ1-1; abundance: .; len: 13; v_gene: TRBV4-2; d_gene: .; CDR3aa: CASTLTANTEAFF; CDR3nt: TGTGCCAGCACCCTGACAGCGAACACTGAAGCTTTCTTT
j_gene: TRBJ1-1; abundance: .; len: 15; v_gene: TRBV2; d_gene: .; CDR3aa: CASSVGGPRGTEAFF; CDR3nt: TGTGCCAGCAGTGTAGGAGGACCACGGGGCACTGAAGCTTTCTTT
j_gene: TRBJ2-2; abundance: .; len: 15; v_gene: TRBV28; d_gene: TRBD1; CDR3aa: CASSSGQAGTGELFF; CDR3nt: TGTGCCAGCAGTTCGGGACAGGCGGGCACCGGGGAGCTGTTTTTT
j_gene: TRBJ2-2; abundance: once; len: 14; v_gene: TRBV7-3; d_gene: .; CDR3aa: CASSRGRDTGELFF; CDR3nt: TGTGCCAGCAGCAGGGGTCGCGACACCGGGGAGCTGTTTTTT
j_gene: TRBJ2-5; abundance: .; len: 13; v_gene: TRBV5-1; d_gene: .; CDR3aa: CASSLMTGETQYF; CDR3nt: TGCGCCAGCAGCTTGATGACGGGGGAGACCCAGTACTTC
j_gene: TRBJ1-6; abundance: few; len: 14; v_gene: TRBV7-9; d_gene: TRBD1; CDR3aa: CASSQGQANSPLHF; CDR3nt: TGTGCCAGCAGCCAGGGACAGGCTAATTCACCCCTCCACTTT
j_gene: TRBJ1-2; abundance: once; len: 14; v_gene: TRBV5-4; d_gene: .; CDR3aa: CASSYGSTQRGYTF; CDR3nt: TGTGCCAGCAGCTACGGGTCAACACAACGTGGCTACACCTTC
j_gene: TRBJ1-2; abundance: .; len: 14; v_gene: TRBV6-6; d_gene: TRBD1; CDR3aa: CASSPSGQGYGYTF; CDR3nt: TGTGCCAGCAGTCCCTCGGGACAGGGGTATGGCTACACCTTC
j_gene: TRBJ1-1; abundance: .; len: 14; v_gene: TRBV7-9; d_gene: .; CDR3aa: CASSPNLQVSEAFF; CDR3nt: TGTGCCAGCAGCCCTAACCTACAGGTCTCTGAAGCTTTCTTT
j_gene: TRBJ2-3; abundance: .; len: 15; v_gene: TRBV11-3; d_gene: .; CDR3aa: CASSTAFGGFHTQYF; CDR3nt: TGTGCCAGCAGCACCGCTTTCGGAGGGTTTCATACGCAGTATTTT
j_gene: TRBJ2-1; abundance: .; len: 19; v_gene: TRBV5-4; d_gene: TRBD2; CDR3aa: CASSLVGTSGRRIYNEQFF; CDR3nt: TGTGCCAGCAGCTTGGTTGGGACTAGCGGGAGAAGGATCTACAATGAGCAGTTCTTC
j_gene: TRBJ2-5; abundance: .; len: 15; v_gene: TRBV15; d_gene: TRBD2; CDR3aa: CATSRVLAGGETQYF; CDR3nt: TGTGCCACCAGCAGAGTTTTGGCGGGGGGAGAGACCCAGTACTTC
j_gene: TRBJ2-3; abundance: many; len: 11; v_gene: TRBV19; d_gene: .; CDR3aa: CASSRTDTQYF; CDR3nt: TGTGCCAGTAGTCGGACAGATACGCAGTATTTT
j_gene: TRBJ2-5; abundance: .; len: 14; v_gene: TRBV4-2; d_gene: TRBD1; CDR3aa: CASSETGQLETQYF; CDR3nt: TGTGCCAGCAGCGAAACGGGACAGCTGGAGACCCAGTACTTC
j_gene: TRBJ1-2; abundance: once; len: 14; v_gene: TRBV5-4; d_gene: .; CDR3aa: CASTPGGAGTGYTF; CDR3nt: TGTGCCAGCACCCCCGGGGGGGCAGGGACAGGCTACACCTTC
j_gene: TRBJ2-5; abundance: .; len: 12; v_gene: TRBV30; d_gene: .; CDR3aa: CAWTGFRETQYF; CDR3nt: TGTGCCTGGACCGGGTTTCGAGAGACCCAGTACTTC
j_gene: TRBJ2-1; abundance: .; len: 16; v_gene: TRBV18; d_gene: .; CDR3aa: CASSPPIRTADNEQFF; CDR3nt: TGTGCCAGCTCACCGCCGATTAGGACAGCTGACAATGAGCAGTTCTTC
j_gene: TRBJ2-2; abundance: .; len: 15; v_gene: TRBV18; d_gene: .; CDR3aa: CASSPFPANTGELFF; CDR3nt: TGTGCCAGCTCACCATTTCCAGCGAACACCGGGGAGCTGTTTTTT
j_gene: TRBJ2-3; abundance: .; len: 18; v_gene: TRBV5-1; d_gene: TRBD1; CDR3aa: CASSGGQGTTKSTDTQYF; CDR3nt: TGCGCCAGCAGCGGGGGACAGGGCACAACAAAGAGCACAGATACGCAGTATTTT
j_gene: TRBJ1-6; abundance: .; len: 14; v_gene: TRBV7-9; d_gene: TRBD1; CDR3aa: CASSGDSYNSPLHF; CDR3nt: TGTGCCAGCTCCGGGGACAGTTATAATTCACCCCTCCACTTT
j_gene: TRBJ2-2; abundance: .; len: 17; v_gene: TRBV5-4; d_gene: TRBD2; CDR3aa: CASSLSGTSANTGELFF; CDR3nt: TGTGCCAGCAGCTTGAGCGGGACTAGCGCGAACACCGGGGAGCTGTTTTTT